The 14 T cell receptor beta chains presented below share a single source sample, sequenced in a study of beta chain features in type 1 diabetes. Sequencing targeted expressed TCRB transcripts, as all isolated RNA had been reverse transcribed. The method was immunoSEQ multiplex PCR; TCRdb's version includes in-frame clones alone and lacks a portion of them. The table lists roughly 240,000 clones, around an eighth of them singletons. What was sequenced was naive CD4+ T cells from blood. The origin of the receptors is a woman in her forties in good health.

This clone has only a few counts. The rearrangement uses TRBV5-4 and TRBJ1-1; D remains unclear. This CDR3 comprises 15 residues. V lost 0 bases to trimming and J lost 1 base, with 10 bases between them. Per germline, CDR1 SGHNT and CDR2 YYREEE (reference sequence). The CDR3, as DNA: TGTGCCAGCAGCTTGGATACGGTCCAGAACACTGAAGCTTTCTTT. Protein sequence: CASSLDTVQNTEAFF.

The chain is built from TRBV6-7 and TRBJ2-7, with no clear D. TRBV6-7 is an ORF, and what it does is uncertain. CDR3 length equals 13 residues. With 6 bases removed from V and 5 bases from J, the gap between germline ends came to 14 bases. The CDR3, as DNA: TGTGCCAGCAGGCCGCCGCAGATGAACGAGCAGTACTTC. Translation: CASRPPQMNEQYF.

This clone was seen only a few times. This rearrangement joins TRBV2 to TRBJ2-5; TRBD1 matches 11 bases. V lost 6 bases to trimming and J lost 4 bases; unmatched junction nucleotides: 4. Germline lookup yields CDR1 SNHLY and CDR2 FYNNEI. The CDR3 is 14 amino acids. The CDR3 nucleotides are TGTGCCAGCAGGGATGGGACAGGGGGAGAGACCCAGTACTTC. Translated: CASRDGTGGETQYF.

This clone has just a few counts. This chain uses TRBV7-2 with TRBJ2-5; unclear D gene. Germline CDR1 and CDR2: SGHTA and FQGNSA. This CDR3 is built from 13 residues. Trimming took 5 bases from V and 0 from J, leaving 7 bases between them. CDR3 sequence reads: CASSRQNQETQYF. CDR3 nucleotides: TGTGCCAGCAGCCGCCAGAACCAAGAGACCCAGTACTTC.

The V call is TRBV18, the J call TRBJ2-5; TRBD1 aligns across 8 bases. Per the germline V gene, CDR1 is KGHSH and CDR2 is LQKENI. Losses at the gene ends were 6 bases for V and 5 bases for J; bases not matched to a gene: 8. The CDR3 covers 14 residues. The CDR3 loop reads CASSPGQGIETQYF. The CDR3 nucleotides are TGTGCCAGCTCCCCTGGACAGGGAATTGAGACCCAGTACTTC.

This clone turned up a few times. V is TRBV18 and J is TRBJ2-6; 7 nucleotides line up with TRBD1. The germline V gene encodes CDR1 KGHSH and CDR2 LQKENI. This CDR3 comprises 17 residues. V dropped 3 bases and J dropped 2; count of bases not matched to a gene: 7. The CDR3 DNA reads TGTGCCAGCTCACCGAGCCTAACAGGGGCTGGGGCCAACGTCCTGACTTTC. It specifies CASSPSLTGAGANVLTF. The full variable domain, with the rest looked up from reference TRBV18 and TRBJ2-6, is NAGVMQNPRHLVRRRGQEARLRCSPMKGHSHVYWYRQLPEEGLKFMVYLQKENIIDESGMPKERFSAEFPKEGPSILRIQQVVRGDSAAYFCASSPSLTGAGANVLTFGAGSRLTVL.

The chain has TRBV2 and TRBJ2-7, with 9 positions matching TRBD1. J was trimmed by 2 bases and V by 2 bases; bases with no gene match: 4. The germline V gene has CDR1 SNHLY and CDR2 FYNNEI. The CDR3 has 15 residues. The CDR3 here is CASSEQGTGTYEQYF. The CDR3 DNA reads TGTGCCAGCAGTGAACAAGGGACAGGGACCTACGAGCAGTACTTC.

This clone was counted only a few times. CDR3 sequence (DNA): TGTGCCAGCTCACCGCAGGGGGCGCTTGCCTACGAGCAGTACTTC. Amino acids: CASSPQGALAYEQYF. V and J are TRBV18 and TRBJ2-7; 8 nucleotides line up with TRBD1. The CDR3 sequence is 15 residues long. Germline V gene lookup returns CDR1 KGHSH and CDR2 LQKENI. The V and J ends lost 3 bases and 2 bases, in that order; junction bases with no gene match: 6.

This rearrangement joins TRBV2 to TRBJ2-6; D not certain. The V end was cut by 6 bases, the J end by 1 base, with 10 bases between. The CDR3 runs 15 residues. Germline values: CDR1 SNHLY, CDR2 FYNNEI. The CDR3 coding sequence is TGTGCCAGCAGCCTTGGCCGATCTGGGGCCAACGTCCTGACTTTC. Residues: CASSLGRSGANVLTF. Drawing the rest from reference TRBV2 and TRBJ2-6, the complete variable domain is EPEVTQTPSHQVTQMGQEVILRCVPISNHLYFYWYRQILGQKVEFLVSFYNNEISEKSEIFDDQFSVERPDGSNFTLKIRSTKLEDSAMYFCASSLGRSGANVLTFGAGSRLTVL.

The rearrangement links TRBV19 to TRBJ2-1; TRBD2 matches at 8 bases. This CDR3 spans 17 amino acids. Germline V gives CDR1 LNHDA, CDR2 SQIVND (reference sequence). With V trimmed by 2 bases and J by 1 base, 7 bases remained unmatched. CDR3 amino acids: CASSILVQRGSYNEQFF. CDR3 DNA sequence: TGTGCCAGTAGTATATTGGTCCAGCGGGGGTCCTACAATGAGCAGTTCTTC.

The chain uses TRBV5-1 and TRBJ2-7; D unresolved. V was pared by 0 bases and J by 4 bases, with 11 bases between. The CDR3 runs to 14 residues. Germline CDR1 is SGHRS and CDR2 is YFSETQ. The chain's CDR3 is CASSLAVSNYEQYF. CDR3 DNA sequence: TGCGCCAGCAGCTTGGCGGTCTCAAATTACGAGCAGTACTTC.

This clone was seen a handful of times. A junction boundary mismatches the germline segment, possibly from a read error. V is TRBV7-8 and J is TRBJ2-3, with 8 bases matching TRBD2. Germline CDR1 and CDR2: SGHVS and FQNEAQ. The CDR3 runs 16 residues. The CDR3 here is CASTLSGGSKTDTQYF. The CDR3 DNA follows: TGTGCCAGCACCTTATCGGGGGGGTCCAAAACAGATACGCAGTATTTT. Variable domain in full (rest from reference TRBV7-8 and TRBJ2-3): GAGVSQSPRYKVAKRGQDVALRCDPISGHVSLFWYQQALGQGPEFLTYFQNEAQLDKSGLPSDRFFAERPEGSVSTLKIQRTQQEDSAVYLCASTLSGGSKTDTQYFGPGTRLTVL.

This clone showed up just a few times. The gene calls are TRBV27 and TRBJ1-6; no reliable D call. This CDR3 comprises 13 residues. The V end lost 3 bases, the J end lost 7 bases, and 7 bases lay between the germline ends. Looked up from germline, CDR1 is MNHEY and CDR2 is SMNVEV (reference sequence). CDR3 sequence reads: CASSFQENSPLHF. DNA of the CDR3: TGTGCCAGCAGTTTTCAGGAAAATTCACCCCTCCACTTT.

The chain recombines TRBV5-1 with TRBJ2-5; the D gene is possibly TRBD1 (6 bases). Trimming took off 4 bases at V and 2 bases at J, with 15 bases between the two ends. CDR3 size: 15 residues. Germline V lookup: CDR1 SGHRS, CDR2 YFSETQ. Here the CDR3 reads CASSIAGTTQETQYF. DNA of the CDR3: TGCGCCAGCAGCATAGCCGGGACAACTCAAGAGACCCAGTACTTC.